The 5 T cell receptor beta chains below come from one sample, sequenced in a study of blood T cell repertoires in COVID-19. Only in-frame clones appear in the TCRdb table, and some are missing; sequencing was by immunoSEQ multiplex PCR. The data hold about 200,000 clones, with nearly 90% observed a single time. What was sequenced was peripheral blood. The receptor set was obtained from a man aged 55-75 years with active or convalescent COVID-19.

This clone was detected only once. The gene calls are TRBV5-4 and TRBJ2-3; TRBD2 is a possible D gene (5 bases). Germline loops: CDR1 SGHNT, CDR2 YYREEE (reference sequence). The CDR3 extends over 13 amino acids. Deletions cut 9 bases from V and 6 bases from J, with 17 bases between. The CDR3 sequence: CATIPLGLDTQYF. The DNA of the CDR3 is TGTGCCACCATCCCCCTAGGACTCGATACGCAGTATTTT.

The chain carries TRBV6-1 and TRBJ1-5, with unresolved D. Germline assignment: CDR1 MNHNS and CDR2 SASEGT. The CDR3 runs 15 residues. Between the trimmed V and J ends, which lost 2 bases and 5 bases, there was a span of 13 bases. This CDR3 reads CASSEFRRADQPQHF. The DNA of the CDR3 is TGTGCCAGCAGTGAATTTAGGAGGGCCGATCAGCCCCAGCATTTT.

The rearrangement links TRBV6-5 to TRBJ1-2, with TRBD1 matching 9 bases. Germline V CDR1 and CDR2: MNHEY, SVGAGI. The CDR3 covers 12 residues. After removal of 8 bases from V and 7 bases from J, the junction contained 5 bases not matched to a gene. CDR3 in amino acids: CASRKTGGGYTF. The CDR3 nucleotides are TGTGCCAGCCGAAAGACAGGGGGTGGCTACACCTTC.

This clone has a handful of counts. The gene calls are TRBV5-1 and TRBJ2-2; D ambiguous. The CDR3 consists of 13 residues. The germline V gene has CDR1 SGHRS and CDR2 YFSETQ. V lost 1 base and J 6 bases, leaving 7 bases between the germline ends. CDR3 region: CASSLIGAGELFF. CDR3 sequence (DNA): TGCGCCAGCAGCTTGATTGGAGCCGGGGAGCTGTTTTTT. Complete variable domain (other parts from reference TRBV5-1 and TRBJ2-2): KAGVTQTPRYLIKTRGQQVTLSCSPISGHRSVSWYQQTPGQGLQFLFEYFSETQRNKGNFPGRFSGRQFSNSRSEMNVSTLELGDSALYLCASSLIGAGELFFGEGSRLTVL.

The genes are TRBV6-6 and TRBJ1-1; the D gene is possibly TRBD1 (6 bases). CDR1 and CDR2 from the germline V gene are MNHNY and SVGAGI (reference sequence). Trimming pared 7 bases from V and 4 bases from J, leaving 16 bases between. CDR3 length: 14 residues. The CDR3: CASIPTGGRTEAFF. CDR3 nucleotides: TGTGCCAGCATTCCTACGGGGGGGCGCACTGAAGCTTTCTTT.